These 12 T cell receptor beta chains came from one sample sequenced in a study of blood T cell repertoires in COVID-19. Using immunoSEQ multiplex PCR, the repertoire was profiled, and TCRdb retains in-frame clones only, with some absent. This table has more than 95,000 clones, 85% to 90% appearing once. The sequencing sample was made of peripheral blood. The receptors were gathered from a human donor in a cohort sampled during active COVID-19.

This rearrangement joins TRBV7-8 to TRBJ2-2, with D possibly matching TRBD2 (6 bases). The CDR3 has 17 residues. Germline CDR1 is SGHVS and CDR2 is FQNEAQ. V was pared by 2 bases and J by 0 bases, with 13 bases between. The CDR3 DNA reads TGTGCCAGCAGCTTAACAGGACTAAACGCGAACACCGGGGAGCTGTTTTTT. It codes for CASSLTGLNANTGELFF. The complete variable domain, with remaining parts taken from reference TRBV7-8 and TRBJ2-2, reads GAGVSQSPRYKVAKRGQDVALRCDPISGHVSLFWYQQALGQGPEFLTYFQNEAQLDKSGLPSDRFFAERPEGSVSTLKIQRTQQEDSAVYLCASSLTGLNANTGELFFGEGSRLTVL.

Only a few counts were recorded for this clone. The gene calls are TRBV11-2 and TRBJ1-6; 7 bases line up with TRBD1. Germline CDR1 and CDR2: SGHAT and FQNNGV. The CDR3 is 15 residues long. Germline trimming cut 5 bases from V and 8 bases from J; bases unmatched to any gene: 9. CDR3 in amino acids: CASSRTQGLDSPLHF. The DNA for the CDR3 is TGTGCCAGCAGCCGTACACAGGGGCTTGATTCACCCCTCCACTTT.

In this sample, this clone turned up once. The chain links TRBV15 to TRBJ1-5, with D maybe TRBD1 (6 bases). Between the trimmed V and J ends, which lost 5 bases and 1 base, there was a span of 15 bases. Germline loops: CDR1 LNHNV, CDR2 YYDKDF (reference sequence). There are 16 residues in the CDR3. CDR3: CATSPEKGDSNQPQHF. The CDR3, as DNA: TGTGCCACCAGCCCTGAGAAGGGGGACAGCAATCAGCCCCAGCATTTT.

This chain connects TRBV6-2 or TRBV6-3 to TRBJ1-1, with no clear D. In germline, CDR1 is MNHEY, CDR2 SVGEGT. The CDR3 runs 15 residues. V lost 4 bases to trimming and J lost 1 base, with 13 bases between them. As DNA, the CDR3 is TGTGCCAGCAGTTCGGTCTCAGGCCCGAACACTGAAGCTTTCTTT. As protein: CASSSVSGPNTEAFF.

This chain uses TRBV2 with TRBJ2-3; TRBD1 agrees at 7 bases. This CDR3 is built from 16 residues. The ends lost 4 bases at V and 2 bases at J; junction bases unmatched: 9. Per germline, CDR1 SNHLY and CDR2 FYNNEI. The DNA for the CDR3 is TGTGCCAGCAGTGGGCAACAGGGGTACACCACAGATACGCAGTATTTT. Its protein is CASSGQQGYTTDTQYF.

This clone was recorded only once. J is TRBJ2-1 and V is TRBV28; TRBD2 matches 7 bases. Germline trimming cut 5 bases from V and 2 bases from J; bases unmatched to any gene: 6. This CDR3 region has 15 residues. Germline-derived CDR1 and CDR2 are MDHEN and SYDVKM. CDR3 DNA sequence: TGTGCCAGCAGTCCCCGGGAGGCCCCCTACAATGAGCAGTTCTTC. Its protein is CASSPREAPYNEQFF.

The gene calls are TRBV5-4 and TRBJ1-2; TRBD1 is a possible D gene (6 bases). Germline V gene data show CDR1 as SGHNT and CDR2 as YYREEE (reference sequence). The CDR3 length is 12 residues. V lost 0 bases to trimming and J lost 14 bases, with 14 bases between them. This chain's CDR3 is CASSLAGGGRTF. CDR3 in DNA: TGTGCCAGCAGCTTGGCGGGGGGCGGAAGGACCTTC.

CDR3 DNA: TGTGCCAGCAGCCAATTTGAGAGGTTGGCAGATACGCAGTATTTT. Its protein is CASSQFERLADTQYF. The chain is built from TRBV6-6 and TRBJ2-3; D gene unclear. With 6 bases removed from V and 4 bases from J, the gap between germline ends came to 17 bases. Per germline, CDR1 MNHNY and CDR2 SVGAGI (reference sequence). The CDR3 sequence is 15 residues long.

The chain joins TRBV7-9 to TRBJ2-3; 7 bases are shared with TRBD1. Germline assignment: CDR1 SEHNR and CDR2 FQNEAQ (reference sequence). Trimming took 0 bases from V and 2 from J; bases not matched to a gene: 2. CDR3 size: 15 residues. This chain's CDR3 is CASSLAGQITDTQYF. In DNA, the CDR3 is TGTGCCAGCAGCTTAGCGGGACAGATCACAGATACGCAGTATTTT.

The chain recombines TRBV19 with TRBJ2-7; no clear D gene. CDR3 length equals 12 residues. The germline gives CDR1 LNHDA, CDR2 SQIVND (reference sequence). V lost 0 bases and J 5 bases, leaving 5 bases between the germline ends. In DNA form, the CDR3 reads TGTGCCAGTAGTATAGATCGGGACGAGCAGTACTTC. It is translated as CASSIDRDEQYF.

The chain is built from TRBV7-2 and TRBJ1-5; tentatively, D is TRBD1 (5 bases). Germline V gene lookup returns CDR1 SGHTA and CDR2 FQGNSA. The CDR3 totals 15 residues. Trimming took 2 bases from V and 5 from J, leaving 13 bases between them. The CDR3 here is CASSLIGEGYQPQHF. CDR3 nucleotides: TGTGCCAGCAGCTTAATCGGGGAGGGGTATCAGCCCCAGCATTTT.

V gene TRBV28 combines with J gene TRBJ1-3, with D maybe TRBD1 (5 bases). V lost 8 bases, J lost 1 base, and 15 bases lay in between. The germline V gene has CDR1 MDHEN and CDR2 SYDVKM. The CDR3 has 15 residues. CDR3 region: CASYPQDKSGNTIYF. DNA of the CDR3: TGTGCCAGCTACCCCCAGGACAAATCTGGAAACACCATATATTTT.